The clone carrying this TCR beta chain was observed a handful of times. Blood sampling took place at baseline, cycle 4 day 1, and cycle 7 day 1. This record belongs to a study of OX40 agonist ivuxolimab in advanced cancers. Study background: At doses from 0.01 to 10 mg/kg, patients were given intravenous ivuxolimab every 2 weeks.

Trimming removed 6 bases from V and 6 bases from J, with 14 bases in between. Per germline, CDR1 SQVTM and CDR2 ANQGSEA. The CDR3 covers 13 residues. Measured with immunoSEQ multiplex PCR; TCRdb has only the in-frame clones, and not every one. This sample has about 40,000 clones, with around four fifths found just once. This clonotype originated in an adult with an advanced solid tumor such as melanoma, head and neck, liver or kidney cancer. The chain links TRBV29-1 to TRBJ1-4; a weak D match, TRBD1 (5 bases). The sample consisted of CD4+ or CD8+ T cells sorted from blood, taken in a trial of the OX40 agonist ivuxolimab. CDR3 in amino acids: CSVDRGGDEKLFF. The CDR3 region has the DNA TGCAGCGTGGACCGAGGAGGGGATGAAAAACTGTTTTTT.